This T cell receptor beta chain was captured in a study of blood T cells in healthy people across ages. In germline, CDR1 is SGHKS, CDR2 YYEKEE (reference sequence). There are 14 residues in the CDR3. Primed by a sample-barcoded 5' primer and a J-beta primer mix, a second PCR proceeded for 7 to 11 cycles. MiXCR, applied by TCRdb to the 5' RACE reads, yields one record per CDR3 protein. This sample yields 1.5 million to 2 million distinct CDR3 sequences, of which roughly 50% are seen a single time; more than 2% belongs to the top ten. Study-level points and caveats: While age rose, TCR beta diversity per million T cells dropped in a roughly linear way.

This clonotype has a single count. Antigen unknown. This chain joins TRBV5-5 and TRBJ2-1; 7 bases agree with TRBD1. The J call may be incorrect, as the DNA end agrees better with TRBJ2-7. This TCR was sampled from a woman in her thirties or forties in good health. Sample: blood. CDR3 amino acids: CASSWDSLSYEQYF. The CDR3 bases are TGTGCCAGCAGCTGGGACAGTCTCTCATACGAGCAGTACTTC.